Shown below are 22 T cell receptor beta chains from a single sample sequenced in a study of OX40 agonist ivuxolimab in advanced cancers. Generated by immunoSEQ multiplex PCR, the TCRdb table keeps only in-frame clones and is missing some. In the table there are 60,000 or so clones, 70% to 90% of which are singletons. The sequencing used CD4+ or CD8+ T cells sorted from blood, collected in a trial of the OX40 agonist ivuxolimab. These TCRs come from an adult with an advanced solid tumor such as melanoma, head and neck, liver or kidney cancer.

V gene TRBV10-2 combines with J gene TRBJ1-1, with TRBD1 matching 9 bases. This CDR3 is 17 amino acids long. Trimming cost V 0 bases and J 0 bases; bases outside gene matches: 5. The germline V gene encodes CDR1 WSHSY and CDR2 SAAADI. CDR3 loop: CASSESRTGALNTEAFF. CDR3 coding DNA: TGCGCCAGCAGTGAGTCCCGGACAGGGGCTTTGAACACTGAAGCTTTCTTT.

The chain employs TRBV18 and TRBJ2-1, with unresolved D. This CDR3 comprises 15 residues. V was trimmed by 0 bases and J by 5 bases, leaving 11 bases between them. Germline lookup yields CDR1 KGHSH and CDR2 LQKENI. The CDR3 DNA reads TGTGCCAGCTCACCACCCGGCGGTTGGAACAATGAGCAGTTCTTC. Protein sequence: CASSPPGGWNNEQFF.

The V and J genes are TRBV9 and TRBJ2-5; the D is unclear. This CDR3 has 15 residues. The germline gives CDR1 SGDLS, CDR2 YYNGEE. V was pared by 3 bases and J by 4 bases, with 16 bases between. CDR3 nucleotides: TGTGCCAGCAGCGGCCAGCTGGGCGGTGGAGAGACCCAGTACTTC. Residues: CASSGQLGGGETQYF. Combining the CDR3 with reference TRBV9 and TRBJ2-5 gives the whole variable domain DSGVTQTPKHLITATGQRVTLRCSPRSGDLSVYWYQQSLDQGLQFLIQYYNGEERAKGNILERFSAQQFPDLHSELNLSSLELGDSALYFCASSGQLGGGETQYFGPGTRLLVL.

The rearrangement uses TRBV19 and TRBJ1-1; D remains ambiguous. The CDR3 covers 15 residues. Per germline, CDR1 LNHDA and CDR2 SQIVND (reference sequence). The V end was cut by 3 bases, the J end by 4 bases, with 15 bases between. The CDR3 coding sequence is TGTGCCAGTAGTATTTGGGGTCCCGGAGGCACTGAAGCTTTCTTT. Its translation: CASSIWGPGGTEAFF.

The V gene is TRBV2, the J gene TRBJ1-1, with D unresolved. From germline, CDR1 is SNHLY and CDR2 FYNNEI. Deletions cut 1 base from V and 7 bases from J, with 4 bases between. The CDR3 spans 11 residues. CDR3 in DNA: TGTGCCAGCAGTGAAGGTATTGAAGCTTTCTTT. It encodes CASSEGIEAFF.

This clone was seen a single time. CDR3 region: CASSPGRRNTEAFF. CDR3 nucleotides: TGTGCCAGCAGCCCGGGACGGCGGAACACTGAAGCTTTCTTT. The genes are TRBV4-2 and TRBJ1-1, with a weak D call TRBD1 (5 bases). The CDR3 extends over 14 amino acids. The germline CDR1 and CDR2 sequences are LGHNA and YNFKEQ. V shed 4 bases and J shed 1 base, with 10 bases lying between them.

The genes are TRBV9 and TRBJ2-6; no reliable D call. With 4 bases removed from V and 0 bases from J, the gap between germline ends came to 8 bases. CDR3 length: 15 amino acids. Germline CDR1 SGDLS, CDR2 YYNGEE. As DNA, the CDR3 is TGTGCCAGCAGCCCCCGGCTCTCTGGGGCCAACGTCCTGACTTTC. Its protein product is CASSPRLSGANVLTF.

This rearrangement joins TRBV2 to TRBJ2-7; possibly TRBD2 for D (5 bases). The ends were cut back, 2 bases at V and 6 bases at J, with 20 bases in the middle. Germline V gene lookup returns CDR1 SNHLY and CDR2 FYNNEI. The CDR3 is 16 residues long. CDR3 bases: TGTGCCAGCAGTGAACTTTCCTTAGAGAGGGCCGGCGAGCAGTACTTC. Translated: CASSELSLERAGEQYF.

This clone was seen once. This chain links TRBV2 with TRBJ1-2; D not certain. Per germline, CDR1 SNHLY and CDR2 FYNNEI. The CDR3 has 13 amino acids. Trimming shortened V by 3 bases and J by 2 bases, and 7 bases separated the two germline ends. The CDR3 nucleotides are TGTGCCAGCAGTGACCAGGCAAACTATGGCTACACCTTC. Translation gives CASSDQANYGYTF. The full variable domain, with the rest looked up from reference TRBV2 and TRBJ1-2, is EPEVTQTPSHQVTQMGQEVILRCVPISNHLYFYWYRQILGQKVEFLVSFYNNEISEKSEIFDDQFSVERPDGSNFTLKIRSTKLEDSAMYFCASSDQANYGYTFGSGTRLTVV.

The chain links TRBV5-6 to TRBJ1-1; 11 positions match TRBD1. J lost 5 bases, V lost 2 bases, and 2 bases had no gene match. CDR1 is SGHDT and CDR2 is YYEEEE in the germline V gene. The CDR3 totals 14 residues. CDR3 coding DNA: TGTGCCAGCAGCTTCGGGACAGGGGGGACTGAAGCTTTCTTT. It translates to CASSFGTGGTEAFF.

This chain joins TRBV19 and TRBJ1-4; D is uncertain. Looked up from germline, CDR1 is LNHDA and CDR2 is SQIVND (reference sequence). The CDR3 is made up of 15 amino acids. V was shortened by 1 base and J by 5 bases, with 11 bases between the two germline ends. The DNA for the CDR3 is TGTGCCAGTAGTATAGTTGACACGACAAATGAAAAACTGTTTTTT. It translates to CASSIVDTTNEKLFF.

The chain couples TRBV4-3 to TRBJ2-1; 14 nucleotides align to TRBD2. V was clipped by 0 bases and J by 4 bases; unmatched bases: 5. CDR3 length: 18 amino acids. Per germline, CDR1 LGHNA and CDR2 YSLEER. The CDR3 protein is CASSQEGTSGRPYNEQFF. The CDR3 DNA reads TGCGCCAGCAGCCAAGAGGGGACTAGCGGGAGACCTTACAATGAGCAGTTCTTC.

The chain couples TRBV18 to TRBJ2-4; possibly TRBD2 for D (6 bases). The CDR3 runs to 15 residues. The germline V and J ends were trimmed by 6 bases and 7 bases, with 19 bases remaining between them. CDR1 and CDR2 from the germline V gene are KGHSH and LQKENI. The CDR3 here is CASSTTGTEGNIQYF. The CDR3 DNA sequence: TGTGCCAGCTCGACAACCGGGACGGAGGGGAACATTCAGTACTTC.

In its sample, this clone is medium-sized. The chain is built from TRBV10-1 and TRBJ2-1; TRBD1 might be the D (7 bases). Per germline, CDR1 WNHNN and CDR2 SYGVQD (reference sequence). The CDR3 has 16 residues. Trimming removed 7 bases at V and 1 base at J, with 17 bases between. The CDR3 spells CASTQTGTESYNEQFF. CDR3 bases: TGCGCCAGCACCCAGACAGGGACTGAATCCTACAATGAGCAGTTCTTC.

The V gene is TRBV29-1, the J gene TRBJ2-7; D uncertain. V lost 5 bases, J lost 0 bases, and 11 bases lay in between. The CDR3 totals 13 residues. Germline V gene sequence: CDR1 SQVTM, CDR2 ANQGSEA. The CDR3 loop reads CSVMEPSSYEQYF. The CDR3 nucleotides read TGCAGCGTTATGGAGCCTAGCTCCTACGAGCAGTACTTC.

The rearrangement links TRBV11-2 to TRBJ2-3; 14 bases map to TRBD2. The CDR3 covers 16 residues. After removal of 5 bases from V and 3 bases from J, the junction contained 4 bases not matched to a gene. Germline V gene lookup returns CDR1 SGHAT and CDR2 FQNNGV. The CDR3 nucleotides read TGTGCCAGCAGCCCAGGGACTAGCGGGAGTACAGATACGCAGTATTTT. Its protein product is CASSPGTSGSTDTQYF.

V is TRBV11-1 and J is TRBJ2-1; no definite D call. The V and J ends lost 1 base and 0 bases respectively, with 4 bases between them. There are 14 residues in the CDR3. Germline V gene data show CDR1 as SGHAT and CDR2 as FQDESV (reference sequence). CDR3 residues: CASSLENSYNEQFF. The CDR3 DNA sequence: TGTGCCAGCAGCTTAGAAAACTCCTACAATGAGCAGTTCTTC.

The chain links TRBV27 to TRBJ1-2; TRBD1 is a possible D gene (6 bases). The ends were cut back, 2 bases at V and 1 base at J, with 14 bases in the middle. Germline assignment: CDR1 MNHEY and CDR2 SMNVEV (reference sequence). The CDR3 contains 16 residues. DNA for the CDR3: TGTGCCAGCAGTTTAACGGGACACCTTAATAACTATGGCTACACCTTC. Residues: CASSLTGHLNNYGYTF.

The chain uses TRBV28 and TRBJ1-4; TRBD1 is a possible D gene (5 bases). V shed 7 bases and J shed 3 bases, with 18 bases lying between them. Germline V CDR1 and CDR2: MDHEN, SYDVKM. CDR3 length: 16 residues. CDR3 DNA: TGTGCCAGCAACCCACCCGAAGGACAAGCTAATGAAAAACTGTTTTTT. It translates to CASNPPEGQANEKLFF. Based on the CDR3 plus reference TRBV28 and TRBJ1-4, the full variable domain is DVKVTQSSRYLVKRTGEKVFLECVQDMDHENMFWYRQDPGLGLRLIYFSYDVKMKEKGDIPEGYSVSREKKERFSLILESASTNQTSMYLCASNPPEGQANEKLFFGSGTQLSVL.

The chain's CDR3 is CASSSSSPYEQYF. The CDR3 coding sequence is TGTGCCAGCAGCTCCTCGTCCCCCTACGAGCAGTACTTC. V gene TRBV7-9 combines with J gene TRBJ2-7; no reliable D call. In germline, CDR1 is SEHNR, CDR2 FQNEAQ (reference sequence). The length of the CDR3 is 13 residues. V shed 4 bases and J shed 2 bases, with 9 bases lying between them.

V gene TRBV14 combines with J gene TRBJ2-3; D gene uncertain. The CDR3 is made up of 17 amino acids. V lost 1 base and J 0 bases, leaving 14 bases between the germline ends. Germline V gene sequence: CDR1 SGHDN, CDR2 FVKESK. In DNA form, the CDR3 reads TGTGCCAGCAGCCAAGTAGGTGGTCCAGCGAGCACAGATACGCAGTATTTT. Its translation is CASSQVGGPASTDTQYF.

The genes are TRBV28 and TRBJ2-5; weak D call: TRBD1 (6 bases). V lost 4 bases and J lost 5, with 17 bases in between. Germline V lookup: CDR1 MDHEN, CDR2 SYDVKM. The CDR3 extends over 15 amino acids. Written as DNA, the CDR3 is TGTGCCAGCAGTTCTAGGACAGAATCGAAGGAGACCCAGTACTTC. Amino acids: CASSSRTESKETQYF.